This paragraph covers one T cell receptor (beta chain) sequence. The assay was immunoSEQ multiplex PCR, and TCRdb's table has in-frame clones only and misses some. Of approximately 300,000 clones listed, 75% to 90% are singletons. All enrollees were about 18 to 89 years old and from fewer than 25 US areas. Researchers sorted participants into cohorts using their self-reported clinical history. Donors in Cohort 3 who had recovered were those with two negative PCRs, healthcare professional clearance, or resolution of their symptoms. This record comes from a study of blood T cell repertoires in COVID-19. This TCR came from a man in his fifties or sixties who had recovered from COVID-19. Sequencing was done on a sample of PBMCs or T cells enriched from blood (not recorded which).

CDR3 bases: TGTGCCAGCAGCCTATCAGCGGCTAGCTCCTACAATGAGCAGTTCTTC. Its protein product is CASSLSAASSYNEQFF. The V and J genes are TRBV7-6 and TRBJ2-1; weak D call: TRBD2 (5 bases). In germline, CDR1 is SGHVS, CDR2 FNYEAQ. Trimming shortened V by 5 bases and J by 0 bases, and 14 bases separated the two germline ends. The CDR3 covers 16 residues.